This T cell receptor beta chain comes out of a study of Graves' ophthalmopathy and Graves' hyperthyroidism. Overall study findings and caveats: The authors also found most expanded thyroid clonotypes above 0.001 frequency in blood. An 81.08% specificity and nearly 90% sensitivity were achieved by a 13-signature model that separated ophthalmopathy from stable hyperthyroidism.

CDR1 SGDLS and CDR2 YYNGEE come from the germline V gene. This CDR3 comprises 15 residues. Trimming cost V 4 bases and J 4 bases, with 18 bases left between them. Scientists amplified the TCR beta CDR3 regions from RNA transcripts. First-round RT-PCR with HTBI primers preceded a second-round multiplex PCR. MiXCR was run by TCRdb on the multiplex PCR reads, yielding one entry per CDR3 protein. The repertoire holds about 1.1 million distinct CDR3 sequences, with about 35% as singletons. Turning to this clonotype: Antigen specificity is unknown.

Newly diagnosed, the hyperthyroidism patients had under 2 months' duration and were aged 18 to 65. Diagnosis used clinical symptoms, serum thyroxine, TRAb, thyroid ultrasound and orbital computed tomography. The sequenced material came from peripheral blood or thyroid tissue (not recorded which). The J gene is TRBJ2-7, the V gene TRBV9, with D perhaps matching TRBD1 (6 bases). The TCR originated in an adult man with Graves' hyperthyroidism. The CDR3, as DNA: TGTGCCAGCAGCCAGAACCTAGGGACATATTACGAGCAGTACTTC. Protein sequence: CASSQNLGTYYEQYF.